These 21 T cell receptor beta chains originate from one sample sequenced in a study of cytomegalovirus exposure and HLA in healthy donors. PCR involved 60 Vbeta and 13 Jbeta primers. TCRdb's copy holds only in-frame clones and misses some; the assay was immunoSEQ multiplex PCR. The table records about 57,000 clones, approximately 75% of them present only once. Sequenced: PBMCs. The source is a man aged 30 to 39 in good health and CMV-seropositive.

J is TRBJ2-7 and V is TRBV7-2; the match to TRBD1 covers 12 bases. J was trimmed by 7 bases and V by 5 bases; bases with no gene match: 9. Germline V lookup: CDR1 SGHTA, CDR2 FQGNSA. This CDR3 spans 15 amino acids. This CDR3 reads CASSQTGTGGREQYF. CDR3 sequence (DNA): TGTGCCAGCAGCCAAACCGGGACAGGGGGCCGTGAGCAGTACTTC.

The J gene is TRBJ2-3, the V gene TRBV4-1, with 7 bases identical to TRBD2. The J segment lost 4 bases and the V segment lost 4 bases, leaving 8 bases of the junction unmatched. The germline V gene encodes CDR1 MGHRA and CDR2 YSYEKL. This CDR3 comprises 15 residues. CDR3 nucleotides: TGCGCCAGCAGCCCTCTGGCGGGGGTATCAGATACGCAGTATTTT. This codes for CASSPLAGVSDTQYF.

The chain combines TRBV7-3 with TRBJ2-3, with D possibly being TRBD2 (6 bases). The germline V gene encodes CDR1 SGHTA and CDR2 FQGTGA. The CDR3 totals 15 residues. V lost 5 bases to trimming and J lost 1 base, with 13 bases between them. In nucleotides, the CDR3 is TGTGCCAGCAGCCGACCGGGCGGGGGCACAGATACGCAGTATTTT. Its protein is CASSRPGGGTDTQYF.

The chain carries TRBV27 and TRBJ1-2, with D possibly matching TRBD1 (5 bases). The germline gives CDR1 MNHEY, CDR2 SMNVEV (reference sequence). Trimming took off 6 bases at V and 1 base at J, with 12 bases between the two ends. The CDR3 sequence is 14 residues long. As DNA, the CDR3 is TGTGCCAGCAGAGTTAATCAGGGTAACTATGGCTACACCTTC. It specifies CASRVNQGNYGYTF.

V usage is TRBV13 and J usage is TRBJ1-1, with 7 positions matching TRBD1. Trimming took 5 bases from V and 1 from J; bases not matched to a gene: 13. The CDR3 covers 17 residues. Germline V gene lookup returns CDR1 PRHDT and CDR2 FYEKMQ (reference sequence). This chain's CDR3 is CASSPSGQEAKNTEAFF. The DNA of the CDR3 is TGTGCCAGCAGCCCCTCCGGACAGGAAGCGAAGAACACTGAAGCTTTCTTT.

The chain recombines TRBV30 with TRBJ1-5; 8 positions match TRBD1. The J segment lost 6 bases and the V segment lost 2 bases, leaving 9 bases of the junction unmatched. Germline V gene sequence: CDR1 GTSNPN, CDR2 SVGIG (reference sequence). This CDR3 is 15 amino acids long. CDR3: CAWSLMTGEAQPQHF. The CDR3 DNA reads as TGTGCCTGGAGTCTAATGACAGGGGAGGCTCAGCCCCAGCATTTT.

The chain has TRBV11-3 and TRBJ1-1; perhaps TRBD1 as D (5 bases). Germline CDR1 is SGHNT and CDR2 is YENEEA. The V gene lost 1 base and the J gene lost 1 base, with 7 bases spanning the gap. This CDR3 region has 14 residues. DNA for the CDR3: TGTGCCAGCAGCTTAGGCGGACAGAACACTGAAGCTTTCTTT. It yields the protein CASSLGGQNTEAFF.

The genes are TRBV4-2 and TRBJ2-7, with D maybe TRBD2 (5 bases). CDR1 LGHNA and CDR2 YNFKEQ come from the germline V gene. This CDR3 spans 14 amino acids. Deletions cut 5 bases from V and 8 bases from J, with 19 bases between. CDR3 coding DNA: TGTGCCAGCAGCGAACCGGGATTGGCAATCAAGCAGTACTTC. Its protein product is CASSEPGLAIKQYF.

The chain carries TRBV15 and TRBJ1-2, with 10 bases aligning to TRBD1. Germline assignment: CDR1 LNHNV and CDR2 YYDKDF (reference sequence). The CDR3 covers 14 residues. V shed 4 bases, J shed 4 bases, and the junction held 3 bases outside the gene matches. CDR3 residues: CATSIDRGPYGYTF. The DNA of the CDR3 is TGTGCCACCAGCATAGACAGGGGGCCCTATGGCTACACCTTC.

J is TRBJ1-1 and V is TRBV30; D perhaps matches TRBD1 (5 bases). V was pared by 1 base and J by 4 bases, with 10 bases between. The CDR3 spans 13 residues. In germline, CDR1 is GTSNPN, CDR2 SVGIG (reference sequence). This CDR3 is CAWSASGGTEAFF. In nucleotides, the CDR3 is TGTGCCTGGAGTGCAAGCGGGGGCACTGAAGCTTTCTTT.

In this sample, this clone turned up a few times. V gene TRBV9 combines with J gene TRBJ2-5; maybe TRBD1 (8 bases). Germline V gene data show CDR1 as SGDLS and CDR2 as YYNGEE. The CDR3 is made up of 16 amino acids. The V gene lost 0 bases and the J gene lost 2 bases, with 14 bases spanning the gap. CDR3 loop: CASSVGGQGGQETQYF. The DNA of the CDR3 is TGTGCCAGCAGCGTAGGAGGACAGGGAGGGCAAGAGACCCAGTACTTC.

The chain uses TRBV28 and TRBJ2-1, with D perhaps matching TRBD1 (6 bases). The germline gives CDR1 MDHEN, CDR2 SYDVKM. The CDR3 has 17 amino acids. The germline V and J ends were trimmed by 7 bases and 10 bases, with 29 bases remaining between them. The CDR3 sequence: CASTPLGYRDTGDEQFF. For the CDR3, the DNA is TGTGCCAGCACGCCTCTGGGTTACCGGGACACCGGGGACGAGCAGTTCTTC.

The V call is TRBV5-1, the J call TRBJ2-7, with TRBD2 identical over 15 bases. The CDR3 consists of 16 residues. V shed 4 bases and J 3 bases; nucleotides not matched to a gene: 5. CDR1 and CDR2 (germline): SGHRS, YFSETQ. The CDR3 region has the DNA TGCGCCAGCAGCCCCCTGGGACTAGCGGGGGGCTACGAGCAGTACTTC. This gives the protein CASSPLGLAGGYEQYF.

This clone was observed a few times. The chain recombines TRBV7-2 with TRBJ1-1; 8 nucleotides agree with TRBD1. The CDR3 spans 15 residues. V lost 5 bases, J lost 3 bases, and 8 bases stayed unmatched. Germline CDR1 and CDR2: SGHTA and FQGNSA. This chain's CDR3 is CASSKDRVWDTEAFF. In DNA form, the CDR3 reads TGTGCCAGCAGCAAGGACAGGGTCTGGGACACTGAAGCTTTCTTT.

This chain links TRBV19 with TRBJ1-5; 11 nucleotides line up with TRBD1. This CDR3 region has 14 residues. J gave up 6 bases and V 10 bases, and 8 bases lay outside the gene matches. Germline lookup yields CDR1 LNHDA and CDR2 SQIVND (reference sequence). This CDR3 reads CATLGDRGAQPQHF. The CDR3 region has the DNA TGTGCCACCCTTGGGGACAGGGGGGCTCAGCCCCAGCATTTT. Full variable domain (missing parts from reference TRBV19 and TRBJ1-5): DGGITQSPKYLFRKEGQNVTLSCEQNLNHDAMYWYRQDPGQGLRLIYYSQIVNDFQKGDIAEGYSVSREKKESFPLTVTSAQKNPTAFYLCATLGDRGAQPQHFGDGTRLSIL.

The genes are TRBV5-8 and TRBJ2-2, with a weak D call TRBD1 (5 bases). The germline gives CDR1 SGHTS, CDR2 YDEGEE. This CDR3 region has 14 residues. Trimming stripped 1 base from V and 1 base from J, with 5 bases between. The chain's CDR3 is CASSLTGNTGELFF. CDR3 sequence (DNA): TGTGCCAGCAGCTTGACAGGGAACACCGGGGAGCTGTTTTTT.

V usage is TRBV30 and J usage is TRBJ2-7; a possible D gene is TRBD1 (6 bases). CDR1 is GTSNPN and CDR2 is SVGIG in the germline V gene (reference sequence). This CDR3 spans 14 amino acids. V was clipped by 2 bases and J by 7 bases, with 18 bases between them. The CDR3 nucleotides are TGTGCCTGGAGTCGCGTCCCGACGAGGGGGGAGCAGTACTTC. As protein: CAWSRVPTRGEQYF.

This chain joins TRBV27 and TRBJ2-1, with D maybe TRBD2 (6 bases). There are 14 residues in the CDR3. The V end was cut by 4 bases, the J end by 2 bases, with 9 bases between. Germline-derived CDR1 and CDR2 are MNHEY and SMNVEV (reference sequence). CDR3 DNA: TGTGCCAGCAGTTCGGCGGGACCCTACAATGAGCAGTTCTTC. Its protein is CASSSAGPYNEQFF.

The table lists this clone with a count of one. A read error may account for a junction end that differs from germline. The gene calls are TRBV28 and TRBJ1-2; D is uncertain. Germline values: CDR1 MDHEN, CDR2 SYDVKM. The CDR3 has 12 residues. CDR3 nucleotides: TGTGCCACCCGAGGGCACGGCAGGCGAGTCGCCTTC. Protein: CATRGHGRRVAF.

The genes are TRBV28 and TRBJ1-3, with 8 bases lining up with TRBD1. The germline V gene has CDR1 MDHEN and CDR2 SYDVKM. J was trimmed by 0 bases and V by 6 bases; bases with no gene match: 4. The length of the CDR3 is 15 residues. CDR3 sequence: CASRRQGNSGNTIYF. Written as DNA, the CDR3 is TGTGCCAGCAGGCGACAGGGGAACTCTGGAAACACCATATATTTT.

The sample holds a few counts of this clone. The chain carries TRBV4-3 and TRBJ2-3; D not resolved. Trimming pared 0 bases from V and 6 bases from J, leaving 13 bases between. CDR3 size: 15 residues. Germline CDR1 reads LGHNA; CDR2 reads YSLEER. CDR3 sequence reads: CASSQDLVSWDTQYF. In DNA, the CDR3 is TGCGCCAGCAGCCAAGATTTAGTCTCATGGGATACGCAGTATTTT.